Listed here are 20 T cell receptor beta chains from one sample, sequenced in a study of cytomegalovirus exposure and HLA in healthy donors. The PCR used 60 Vbeta and 13 Jbeta primers. Clones were read by immunoSEQ multiplex PCR, and TCRdb kept only the in-frame ones, dropping some. Of some 210,000 clones in the sample, almost 80% were seen once. Sequencing was performed on PBMCs. Receptor source: a male donor in good health and CMV-seronegative.

The chain has TRBV2 and TRBJ2-5; 14 bases agree with TRBD2. V shed 7 bases, J shed 1 base, and the junction held 5 bases outside the gene matches. This CDR3 spans 16 amino acids. CDR1 is SNHLY, CDR2 FYNNEI, per germline. The CDR3 DNA reads TGTGCCAGCAATGGGGGACTAGCGGGGGCCCAAGAGACCCAGTACTTC. Amino acids: CASNGGLAGAQETQYF.

CDR3 region: CASMAGVYNEQFF. The CDR3 region has the DNA TGTGCCAGCATGGCGGGAGTTTACAATGAGCAGTTCTTC. V gene TRBV27 combines with J gene TRBJ2-1; TRBD2 aligns across 7 bases. The CDR3 runs 13 residues. Losses at the gene ends were 7 bases for V and 4 bases for J; bases not matched to a gene: 4. Germline V gene lookup returns CDR1 MNHEY and CDR2 SMNVEV (reference sequence).

This clone was seen repeatedly, ten times or more. The chain uses TRBV2 and TRBJ2-5; unclear D gene. From germline, CDR1 is SNHLY and CDR2 FYNNEI. V lost 6 bases, J lost 5 bases, and 16 bases lay in between. The CDR3 runs 14 residues. This CDR3 is CASRTTGSRETQYF. DNA for the CDR3: TGTGCCAGCAGGACGACCGGGTCTCGGGAGACCCAGTACTTC.

The genes are TRBV10-3 and TRBJ2-1; D gene ambiguous. Trimming left V 5 bases short and J 0 bases short, with 17 bases between. From germline, CDR1 is ENHRY and CDR2 SYGVKD. There are 17 residues in the CDR3. The CDR3 region is CAISPLDIQSSYNEQFF. The CDR3 DNA reads as TGTGCCATCAGTCCTCTTGATATACAGAGCTCCTACAATGAGCAGTTCTTC.

The rearrangement uses TRBV7-3 and TRBJ2-2, with a weak D call TRBD1 (6 bases). The V and J ends lost 0 bases and 0 bases respectively, with 17 bases between them. Germline assignment: CDR1 SGHTA and CDR2 FQGTGA. This CDR3 comprises 19 residues. This CDR3 is CASSLTGARQVPNTGELFF. Here the CDR3 DNA reads TGTGCCAGCAGCTTAACAGGCGCTAGACAGGTTCCGAACACCGGGGAGCTGTTTTTT.

V gene TRBV19 combines with J gene TRBJ2-1; a possible D gene is TRBD1 (6 bases). Germline V CDR1 and CDR2: LNHDA, SQIVND (reference sequence). The V and J ends lost 3 bases and 6 bases respectively, with 12 bases between them. This CDR3 comprises 14 residues. The CDR3 DNA is TGTGCCAGTAGTATCCGGGTAGGGGGCAATGAGCAGTTCTTC. It is translated as CASSIRVGGNEQFF.

This clone was observed a few times. The chain couples TRBV10-1 to TRBJ2-2, with a weak D call TRBD2 (6 bases). The ends were cut back, 4 bases at V and 6 bases at J, with 12 bases in the middle. This CDR3 contains 14 residues. The germline CDR1 and CDR2 sequences are WNHNN and SYGVQD (reference sequence). The chain's CDR3 is CASSVFREAGELFF. CDR3 bases: TGCGCCAGCAGTGTGTTCAGGGAGGCCGGGGAGCTGTTTTTT.

CDR3 in amino acids: CASSTTSTDTQYF. The CDR3 DNA reads TGTGCCAGCAGCACCACTAGCACAGATACGCAGTATTTT. The chain couples TRBV5-4 to TRBJ2-3, with unresolved D. Trimming shortened V by 4 bases and J by 0 bases, and 6 bases separated the two germline ends. The CDR3 loop spans 13 amino acids. Germline V gives CDR1 SGHNT, CDR2 YYREEE (reference sequence).

This CDR3 is CASSPGHRANYGYTF. The CDR3 DNA is TGCGCCAGCAGCCCGGGACACCGAGCTAACTATGGCTACACCTTC. The V and J genes are TRBV5-1 and TRBJ1-2; D may be TRBD1 (6 bases). Germline assignment: CDR1 SGHRS and CDR2 YFSETQ. V lost 4 bases and J lost 0, with 13 bases in between. The CDR3 loop spans 15 amino acids.

This chain joins TRBV7-8 and TRBJ2-7; D unclear. The V gene's germline CDR1 is SGHVS and CDR2 FQNEAQ. V lost 1 base and J 3 bases, leaving 10 bases between the germline ends. CDR3 size: 14 residues. CDR3 nucleotides: TGTGCCAGCAGCTTAGTGGCTGGAGTCTACGAGCAGTACTTC. Translated, it gives CASSLVAGVYEQYF.

The chain combines TRBV7-2 with TRBJ2-7; D might be TRBD1 (6 bases). This CDR3 has 15 residues. The V gene's germline CDR1 is SGHTA and CDR2 FQGNSA. With 3 bases removed from V and 6 bases from J, the gap between germline ends came to 18 bases. The CDR3 here is CASSFSPYGGGEQYF. The CDR3, as DNA: TGTGCCAGCAGCTTCTCCCCCTATGGGGGCGGCGAGCAGTACTTC.

The gene calls are TRBV5-4 and TRBJ2-6; no clear D gene. Trimming pared 4 bases from V and 0 bases from J, leaving 17 bases between. The CDR3 has 18 residues. CDR1 and CDR2 (germline): SGHNT, YYREEE (reference sequence). Here the CDR3 DNA reads TGTGCCAGCAGCGCCCTCCACTCAGGTTACTCTGGGGCCAACGTCCTGACTTTC. This sequence encodes CASSALHSGYSGANVLTF.

V is TRBV6-1 and J is TRBJ1-5; 7 bases map to TRBD1. There are 14 residues in the CDR3. The ends lost 6 bases at V and 7 bases at J; junction bases unmatched: 9. From germline, CDR1 is MNHNS and CDR2 SASEGT. CDR3 amino acids: CASSPRQGGQPQHF. The CDR3 DNA sequence: TGTGCCAGCAGCCCGAGACAGGGAGGCCAGCCCCAGCATTTT.

This chain links TRBV7-9 with TRBJ2-7; D might be TRBD2 (6 bases). CDR1 SEHNR and CDR2 FQNEAQ come from the germline V gene (reference sequence). The germline V and J ends were trimmed by 5 bases and 3 bases, with 14 bases remaining between them. This CDR3 has 14 residues. The CDR3 spells CASSPRDLVYEQYF. For the CDR3, the DNA is TGTGCCAGCAGCCCACGGGACTTGGTCTACGAGCAGTACTTC.

V is TRBV5-4 and J is TRBJ2-7, with 8 bases aligning to TRBD1. V shed 4 bases and J 0 bases; nucleotides not matched to a gene: 3. CDR1 SGHNT and CDR2 YYREEE come from the germline V gene (reference sequence). The CDR3 consists of 14 residues. The CDR3 nucleotides are TGTGCCAGCAGCCGGGACAGGTTCTCCTACGAGCAGTACTTC. It translates to CASSRDRFSYEQYF.

This clone has just a few counts. The chain carries TRBV5-1 and TRBJ2-7, with a possible D match to TRBD2 (5 bases). V lost 5 bases and J lost 1, with 13 bases in between. Germline values: CDR1 SGHRS, CDR2 YFSETQ. The length of the CDR3 is 14 residues. The DNA for the CDR3 is TGCGCCAGCAGTTTTCTCACGGGATCCTACGAGCAGTACTTC. This gives the protein CASSFLTGSYEQYF.

The count of this clone is one. The chain employs TRBV27 and TRBJ1-1; D perhaps matches TRBD1 (6 bases). The V gene lost 5 bases and the J gene lost 3 bases, with 19 bases spanning the gap. This CDR3 comprises 16 residues. CDR1 and CDR2 (germline): MNHEY, SMNVEV (reference sequence). CDR3 DNA: TGTGCCAGCAGTAGTCTAAGGGGGGGCCAGTACACTGAAGCTTTCTTT. Translation: CASSSLRGGQYTEAFF.

The rearrangement joins TRBV9 to TRBJ2-5; 7 bases line up with TRBD1. After removal of 4 bases from V and 2 bases from J, the junction contained 2 bases not matched to a gene. Germline V gene lookup returns CDR1 SGDLS and CDR2 YYNGEE. The CDR3 extends over 13 amino acids. The CDR3 region is CASSTGQQETQYF. CDR3 in DNA: TGTGCCAGCAGCACGGGACAGCAAGAGACCCAGTACTTC. Looking up the rest from reference TRBV9 and TRBJ2-5 gives the full variable domain: DSGVTQTPKHLITATGQRVTLRCSPRSGDLSVYWYQQSLDQGLQFLIQYYNGEERAKGNILERFSAQQFPDLHSELNLSSLELGDSALYFCASSTGQQETQYFGPGTRLLVL.

This clone was observed a single time. The chain carries TRBV19 and TRBJ1-5, with TRBD1 identical over 11 bases. Germline CDR1 is LNHDA and CDR2 is SQIVND (reference sequence). The CDR3 runs to 15 residues. V trimming: 3 bases; J trimming: 7 bases; junction bases outside the gene matches: 5. CDR3 sequence (DNA): TGTGCCAGTAGTATTGGACAGGGGGCGCGACAGCCCCAGCATTTT. Translated, it gives CASSIGQGARQPQHF. Complete variable domain (other parts from reference TRBV19 and TRBJ1-5): DGGITQSPKYLFRKEGQNVTLSCEQNLNHDAMYWYRQDPGQGLRLIYYSQIVNDFQKGDIAEGYSVSREKKESFPLTVTSAQKNPTAFYLCASSIGQGARQPQHFGDGTRLSIL.

CDR3 DNA: TGTGCCAGCAGCATCCCGGGACTAGCGGGTTCAGATACGCAGTATTTT. This gives the protein CASSIPGLAGSDTQYF. J is TRBJ2-3 and V is TRBV7-9, with 12 positions matching TRBD2. V shed 5 bases, J shed 4 bases, and the junction held 7 bases outside the gene matches. The CDR3 loop spans 16 amino acids. Germline CDR1 is SEHNR and CDR2 is FQNEAQ (reference sequence).